This T cell receptor beta chain stems from a study of T cell responses to AZD1222 COVID-19 vaccine. Study-wide findings and caveats: Donors were largely white British and mainly female; clonal diversity was possibly underestimated. Regions 160-218 and 743-854 dominated among vaccine-associated CD4 TCRs spanning spike.

Sequencing used immunoSEQ multiplex PCR; TCRdb keeps in-frame clones, though not all of them. The sample holds 130,000 or so clones; 90% to 95% are singletons and the top ten take under 2%. In germline, CDR1 is LNHDA, CDR2 SQIVND (reference sequence). Losses at the gene ends were 4 bases for V and 4 bases for J; bases not matched to a gene: 4. This CDR3 spans 14 amino acids. On this clone: Its antigen remains unidentified.

The V gene is TRBV19, the J gene TRBJ1-2; TRBD1 matches 9 bases. The sample consisted of peripheral blood, taken on day 0 of AZD1222 vaccination. This receptor was identified in an adult in good health. The CDR3 loop is CASSTPGQGYGYTF. In DNA form, the CDR3 reads TGTGCCAGTAGTACTCCGGGACAGGGCTATGGCTACACCTTC.